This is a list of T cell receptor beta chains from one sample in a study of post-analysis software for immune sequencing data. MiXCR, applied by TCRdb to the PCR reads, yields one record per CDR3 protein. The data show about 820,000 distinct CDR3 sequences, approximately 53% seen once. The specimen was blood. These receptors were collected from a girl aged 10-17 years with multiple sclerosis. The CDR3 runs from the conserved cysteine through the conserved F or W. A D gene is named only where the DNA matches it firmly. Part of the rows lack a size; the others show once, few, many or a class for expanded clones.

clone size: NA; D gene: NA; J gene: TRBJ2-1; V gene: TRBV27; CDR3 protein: CASSLSPRQGGDEQFF; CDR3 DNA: TGTGCCAGCAGTTTATCCCCCCGACAGGGAGGGGATGAGCAGTTCTTC
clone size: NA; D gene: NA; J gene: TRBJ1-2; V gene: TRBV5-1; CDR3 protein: CASSLRGGSNYGYTF; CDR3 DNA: TGCGCCAGCAGCTTGCGGGGAGGGTCTAACTATGGCTACACCTTC
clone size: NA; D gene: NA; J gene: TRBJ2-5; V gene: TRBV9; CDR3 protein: CASSIGGIPKGETQYF; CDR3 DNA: TGTGCCAGCAGCATTGGAGGGATACCGAAAGGGGAGACCCAGTACTTC
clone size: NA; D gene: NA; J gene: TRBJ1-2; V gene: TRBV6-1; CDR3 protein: CAMSSADGTYGYTF; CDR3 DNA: TGTGCCATGTCAAGTGCGGACGGTACATATGGCTACACCTTC
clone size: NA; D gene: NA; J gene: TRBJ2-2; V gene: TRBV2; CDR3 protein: CASSESPSWGELFF; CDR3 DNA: TGTGCCAGCAGTGAATCGCCCTCGTGGGGGGAGCTGTTTTTT
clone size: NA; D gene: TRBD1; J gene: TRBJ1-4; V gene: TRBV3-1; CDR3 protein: CASSQRGQGEKLFF; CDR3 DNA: TGTGCCAGCAGCCAGCGCGGACAGGGTGAAAAACTGTTTTTT
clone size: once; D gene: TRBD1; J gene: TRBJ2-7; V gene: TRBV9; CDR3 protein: CASSSGPGQDYEQYF; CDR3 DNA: TGTGCCAGCAGCTCCGGGCCCGGACAGGACTACGAGCAGTACTTC
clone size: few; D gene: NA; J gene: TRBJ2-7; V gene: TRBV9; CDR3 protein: CASSVAGEEYEQYF; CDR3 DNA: TGTGCCAGCAGCGTAGCGGGAGAGGAGTACGAGCAGTACTTC
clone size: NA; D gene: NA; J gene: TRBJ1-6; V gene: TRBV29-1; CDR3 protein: CSVEEQYNSPLHF; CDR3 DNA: TGCAGCGTTGAAGAACAGTATAATTCACCCCTCCACTTT
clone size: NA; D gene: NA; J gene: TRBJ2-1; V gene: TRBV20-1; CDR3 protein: CSAAVADTYNEQFF; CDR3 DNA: TGCAGTGCTGCGGTAGCGGATACTTACAATGAGCAGTTCTTC
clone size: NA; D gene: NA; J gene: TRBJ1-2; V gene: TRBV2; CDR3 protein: CATIPGPQGNGYTF; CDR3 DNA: TGTGCCACCATCCCAGGGCCCCAAGGGAATGGCTACACCTTC
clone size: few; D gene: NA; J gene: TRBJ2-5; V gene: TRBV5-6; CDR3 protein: CASRSVMRENVGETQYF; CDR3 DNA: TGTGCCAGCAGATCCGTGATGAGGGAGAACGTAGGAGAGACCCAGTACTTC
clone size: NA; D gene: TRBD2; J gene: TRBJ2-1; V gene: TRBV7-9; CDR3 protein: CASSSTSGMGVNEQFF; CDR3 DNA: TGTGCCAGCAGCTCGACTAGCGGGATGGGGGTCAATGAGCAGTTCTTC
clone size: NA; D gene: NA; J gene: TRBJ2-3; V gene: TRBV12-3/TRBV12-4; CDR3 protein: CASSPRQIDTQYF; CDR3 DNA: TGTGCCAGCAGTCCAAGACAGATAGATACGCAGTATTTT
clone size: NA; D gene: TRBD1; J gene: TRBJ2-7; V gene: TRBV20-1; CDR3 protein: CSAPTGADEQYF; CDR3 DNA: TGCAGTGCCCCGACAGGGGCCGACGAGCAGTACTTC
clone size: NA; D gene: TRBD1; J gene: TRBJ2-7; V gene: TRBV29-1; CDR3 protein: CSVASPALGQGNYEQYF; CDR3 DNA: TGCAGCGTTGCCTCCCCTGCTCTCGGACAGGGTAACTACGAGCAGTACTTC
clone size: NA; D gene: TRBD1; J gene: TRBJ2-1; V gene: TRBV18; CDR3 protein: CASSPGTGYEQFF; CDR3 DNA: TGTGCCAGCTCACCCGGGACAGGGTATGAGCAGTTCTTC
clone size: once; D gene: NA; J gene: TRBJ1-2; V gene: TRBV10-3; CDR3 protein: CAISEGRNTNYGYTF; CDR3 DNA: TGTGCCATCAGTGAGGGCAGAAACACTAACTATGGCTACACCTTC
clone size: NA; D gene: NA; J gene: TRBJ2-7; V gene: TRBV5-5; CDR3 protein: CASSWNGSYEQYF; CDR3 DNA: TGTGCCAGCAGCTGGAACGGCTCCTACGAGCAGTACTTC
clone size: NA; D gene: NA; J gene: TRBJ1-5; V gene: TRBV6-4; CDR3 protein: CASSDPHRDINQPQHF; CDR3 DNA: TGTGCCAGCAGTGACCCTCACCGGGACATCAATCAGCCCCAGCATTTT
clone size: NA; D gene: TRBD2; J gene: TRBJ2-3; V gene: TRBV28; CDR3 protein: CASMEGTSGVRTDTQYF; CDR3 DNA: TGTGCCAGCATGGAAGGGACTAGCGGGGTCCGGACAGATACGCAGTATTTT
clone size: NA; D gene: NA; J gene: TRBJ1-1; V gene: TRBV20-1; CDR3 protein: CSARPGGQGEAFF; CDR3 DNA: TGCAGTGCTAGACCCGGGGGCCAGGGTGAAGCTTTCTTT
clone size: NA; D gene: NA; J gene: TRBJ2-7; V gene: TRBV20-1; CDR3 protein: CSASGIPLYEQYF; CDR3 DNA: TGCAGTGCTTCCGGGATCCCACTTTACGAGCAGTACTTC
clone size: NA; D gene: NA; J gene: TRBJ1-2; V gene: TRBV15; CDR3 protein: CATSRDLEGRGGYTF; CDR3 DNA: TGTGCCACCAGCAGAGATCTTGAGGGAAGGGGTGGCTACACCTTC